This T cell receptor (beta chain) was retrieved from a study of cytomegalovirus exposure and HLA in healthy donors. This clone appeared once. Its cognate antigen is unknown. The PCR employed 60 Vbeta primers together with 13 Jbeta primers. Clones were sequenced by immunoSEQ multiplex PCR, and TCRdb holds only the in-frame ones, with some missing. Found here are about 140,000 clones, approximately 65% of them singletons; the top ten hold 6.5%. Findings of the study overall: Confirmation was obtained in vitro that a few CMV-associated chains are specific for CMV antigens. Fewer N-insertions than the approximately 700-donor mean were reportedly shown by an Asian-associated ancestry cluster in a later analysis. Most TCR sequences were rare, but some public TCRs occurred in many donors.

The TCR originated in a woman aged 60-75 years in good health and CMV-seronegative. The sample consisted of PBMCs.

The CDR3 nucleotides are TGTGCCAGCAGTCGACAGGGGAGCCCTGGAAACACCATATATTTT. Protein: CASSRQGSPGNTIYF. The rearrangement joins TRBV6-5 to TRBJ1-3, with TRBD1 identical over 8 bases. The CDR3 is 15 residues long. The V gene end was trimmed by 5 bases and the J gene end by 2 bases; junction bases not matched to a gene: 5. Germline CDR1 is MNHEY and CDR2 is SVGAGI.